This entry concerns a single T cell receptor (beta chain). Antigen specificity is unknown. Trimming pared 3 bases from V and 4 bases from J, leaving 28 bases between. The germline V gene encodes CDR1 MNHEY and CDR2 SMNVEV (reference sequence). The length of the CDR3 is 20 residues. This record belongs to a study of cytomegalovirus exposure and HLA in healthy donors. Study overall: The Caucasian-associated ancestry cluster held under 90% of around 380 genotyped donors. Findings and caveats of the study: In presence/absence analyses, roughly uniform sequencing depth across donors was assumed. Association of a missense DCLRE1C variant with TCR beta V- and J-gene trimming was reported in a later analysis. A later analysis reportedly found fewer N-insertions in an Asian-associated ancestry cluster than the approximately 660-donor mean.

Vbeta (60) and Jbeta (13) primers were used in the PCR. Repertoires were generated with immunoSEQ multiplex PCR, while TCRdb's copy carries only in-frame clones and drops some. Among around 100,000 clones listed, around four fifths were seen once. The receptor was derived from a male donor in good health and CMV-seropositive. Sequencing was done on a sample of PBMCs. The V gene is TRBV27, the J gene TRBJ1-5, with TRBD1 as a possible D gene (5 bases). CDR3 DNA sequence: TGTGCCAGCAGTTTCCAAGGGGTGGGGGGGAGACCGGACCCTAATCAGCCCCAGCATTTT. It codes for CASSFQGVGGRPDPNQPQHF.